This TCR beta chain was sequenced for a study of blood T cell repertoires in COVID-19 (dated by TCRdb to between 2020 and 2021). Turning to the overall study: Collaborator samples came from the United States, Italy and Spain and covered acute and convalescent phases of COVID-19. The prospective study material was composed of cDNA or gDNA derived from T cells, B-cell-depleted T cells, or PBMCs. Deeply sampled blood TCRbeta repertoires from subjects exposed to, actively infected with, or recovered from COVID-19 were included in the dataset. The repertoires were made available in a free public database intended to serve as a resource for research on the immune response to SARS-CoV-2. The samples were drawn from two sources: the first 160 participants of the ongoing ImmuneRACE study, and 1,000 to 1,500 subjects contributed by 6 global collaborators. Sample metadata almost always included a de-identified subject ID, COVID-19 status, age in years and sex. Where HLA class I and class II types were available, the types were taken from metadata supplied by the sample provider, not from assay-based typing.

TCRbeta CDR3 regions were amplified from genomic DNA by means of the immunoSEQ Assay, a bias-controlled multiplex PCR. The paper's data handling went like this. The number of nucleated cells in each sample was estimated from the amplification of reference gene primers within the assay. To quantify the absolute abundance of each unique TCRbeta CDR3 rearrangement, sequence reads were collapsed and filtered. For each sample, productive Simpson clonality was calculated as the square root of Simpson's diversity index over productive rearrangements. Imported from immuneACCESS, the table was reduced by TCRdb to in-frame sequences with V and J called. These copies leave out some clones; in studies compared against another copy, an unresolved V gene accounts for under half, and the cause of the remainder is not known. V, J and clone size are those of that table, while D and trimming were read from the DNA. The sample table shows around 52,000 clones, and around 80% are seen once. Approximately 5.2% of the sample belongs to the ten largest clones.

After removal of 4 bases from V and 1 base from J, the junction retains 0 bases not matched to a gene. As encoded in the germline V gene, CDR1 is ENHRY while CDR2 is SYGVKD. From the cysteine up to the phenylalanine, the CDR3 has a length of 14 residues. Only the CDR3 region is kept as DNA, spanning 42 bases read in frame from base 1. Collaborating institutions collected whole blood in K2EDTA tubes following their own protocols. For TCRbeta analysis, collaborator samples were shipped as frozen whole blood, as isolated PBMCs, or as DNA extracted from either sample type. In regard to this clone: Its antigen has not been determined. There are no base qualities to consult, and no much larger clone falls within one base.

Study-wide conclusions, independent of this receptor: How much clinical and demographic metadata was included differed by source and by participant, and the metadata was provided uncurated.

Sequenced: peripheral blood. The TCR comes from a human donor in a cohort sampled during active COVID-19. The rearranged segments are TRBV10-3 and TRBJ2-3; 9 bases in the middle match TRBD2. The CDR3 region reads CAISGLAGTDTQYF. The nucleotide sequence reads TGTGCCATCAGTGGACTAGCGGGCACAGATACGCAGTATTTT.